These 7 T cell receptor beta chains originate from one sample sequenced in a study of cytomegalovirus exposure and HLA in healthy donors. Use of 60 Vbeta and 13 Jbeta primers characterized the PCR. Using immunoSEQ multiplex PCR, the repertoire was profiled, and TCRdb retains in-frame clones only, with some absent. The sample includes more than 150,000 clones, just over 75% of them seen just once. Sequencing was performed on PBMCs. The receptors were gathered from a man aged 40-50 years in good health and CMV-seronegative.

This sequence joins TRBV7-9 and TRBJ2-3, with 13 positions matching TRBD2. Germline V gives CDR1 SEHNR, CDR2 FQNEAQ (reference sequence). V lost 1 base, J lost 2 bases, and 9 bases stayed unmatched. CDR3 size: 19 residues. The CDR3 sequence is CASSLGVSGTSGVTDTQYF. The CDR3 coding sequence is TGTGCCAGCAGCTTAGGAGTTTCGGGGACTAGCGGGGTCACAGATACGCAGTATTTT.

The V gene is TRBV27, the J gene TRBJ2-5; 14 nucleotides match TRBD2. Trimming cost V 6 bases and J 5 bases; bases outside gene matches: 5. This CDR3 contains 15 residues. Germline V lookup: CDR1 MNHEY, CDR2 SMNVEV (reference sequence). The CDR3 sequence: CASSLGLAGVETQYF. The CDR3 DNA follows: TGTGCCAGCAGCCTGGGACTAGCGGGAGTGGAGACCCAGTACTTC.

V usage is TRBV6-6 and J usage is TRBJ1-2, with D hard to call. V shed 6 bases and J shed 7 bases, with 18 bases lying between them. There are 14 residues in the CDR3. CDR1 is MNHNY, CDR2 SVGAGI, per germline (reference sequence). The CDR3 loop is CASSLTSYRGGYTF. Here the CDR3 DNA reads TGTGCCAGCAGCCTGACCTCGTACCGGGGTGGCTACACCTTC.

In DNA, the CDR3 is TGTGCCAGCAGCAGCGGGAGCAACACCGGGGAGCTGTTTTTT. Its protein is CASSSGSNTGELFF. The chain has TRBV7-9 and TRBJ2-2; 8 nucleotides line up with TRBD2. V was pared by 5 bases and J by 2 bases, with 1 base of the junction left unmatched. The germline V gene encodes CDR1 SEHNR and CDR2 FQNEAQ (reference sequence). The CDR3 length is 14 residues. The whole variable domain, filled in from reference TRBV7-9 and TRBJ2-2, reads DTGVSQNPRHKITKRGQNVTFRCDPISEHNRLYWYRQTLGQGPEFLTYFQNEAQLEKSRLLSDRFSAERPKGSFSTLEIQRTEQGDSAMYLCASSSGSNTGELFFGEGSRLTVL.

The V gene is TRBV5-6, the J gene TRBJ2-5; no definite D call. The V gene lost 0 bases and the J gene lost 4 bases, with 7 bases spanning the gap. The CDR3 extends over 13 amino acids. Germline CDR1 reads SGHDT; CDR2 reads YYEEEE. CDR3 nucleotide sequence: TGTGCCAGCAGCTTGGTGGGCAGAGAGACCCAGTACTTC. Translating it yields CASSLVGRETQYF. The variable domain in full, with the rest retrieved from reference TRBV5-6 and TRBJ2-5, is DAGVTQSPTHLIKTRGQQVTLRCSPKSGHDTVSWYQQALGQGPQFIFQYYEEEERQRGNFPDRFSGHQFPNYSSELNVNALLLGDSALYLCASSLVGRETQYFGPGTRLLVL.

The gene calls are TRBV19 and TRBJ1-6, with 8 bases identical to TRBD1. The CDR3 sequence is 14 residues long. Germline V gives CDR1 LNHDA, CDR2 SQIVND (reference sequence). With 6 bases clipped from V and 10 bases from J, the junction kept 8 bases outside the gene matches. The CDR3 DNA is TGTGCCAGTAGCGGACAGGGTGTCGGGTCACCCCTCCACTTT. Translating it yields CASSGQGVGSPLHF.

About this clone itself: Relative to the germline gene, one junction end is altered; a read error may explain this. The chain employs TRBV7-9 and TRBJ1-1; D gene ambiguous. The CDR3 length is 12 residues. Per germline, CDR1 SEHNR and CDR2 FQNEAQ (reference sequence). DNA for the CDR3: TGTTCCAGCAGCTTAGCCCCAGCTGAAGCTTTCTTT. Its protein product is CSSSLAPAEAFF.